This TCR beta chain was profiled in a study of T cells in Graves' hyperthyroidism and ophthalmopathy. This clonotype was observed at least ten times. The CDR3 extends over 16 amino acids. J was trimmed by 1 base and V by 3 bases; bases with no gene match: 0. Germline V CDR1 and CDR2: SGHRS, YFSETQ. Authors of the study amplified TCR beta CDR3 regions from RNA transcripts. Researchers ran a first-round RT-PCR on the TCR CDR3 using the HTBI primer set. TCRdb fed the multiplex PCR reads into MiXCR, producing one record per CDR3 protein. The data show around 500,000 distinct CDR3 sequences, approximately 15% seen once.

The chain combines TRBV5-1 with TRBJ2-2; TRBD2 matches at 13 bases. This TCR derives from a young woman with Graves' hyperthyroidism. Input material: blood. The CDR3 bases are TGCGCCAGCAGCTGGACTAGCGGGGGGAACACCGGGGAGCTGTTTTTT. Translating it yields CASSWTSGGNTGELFF.